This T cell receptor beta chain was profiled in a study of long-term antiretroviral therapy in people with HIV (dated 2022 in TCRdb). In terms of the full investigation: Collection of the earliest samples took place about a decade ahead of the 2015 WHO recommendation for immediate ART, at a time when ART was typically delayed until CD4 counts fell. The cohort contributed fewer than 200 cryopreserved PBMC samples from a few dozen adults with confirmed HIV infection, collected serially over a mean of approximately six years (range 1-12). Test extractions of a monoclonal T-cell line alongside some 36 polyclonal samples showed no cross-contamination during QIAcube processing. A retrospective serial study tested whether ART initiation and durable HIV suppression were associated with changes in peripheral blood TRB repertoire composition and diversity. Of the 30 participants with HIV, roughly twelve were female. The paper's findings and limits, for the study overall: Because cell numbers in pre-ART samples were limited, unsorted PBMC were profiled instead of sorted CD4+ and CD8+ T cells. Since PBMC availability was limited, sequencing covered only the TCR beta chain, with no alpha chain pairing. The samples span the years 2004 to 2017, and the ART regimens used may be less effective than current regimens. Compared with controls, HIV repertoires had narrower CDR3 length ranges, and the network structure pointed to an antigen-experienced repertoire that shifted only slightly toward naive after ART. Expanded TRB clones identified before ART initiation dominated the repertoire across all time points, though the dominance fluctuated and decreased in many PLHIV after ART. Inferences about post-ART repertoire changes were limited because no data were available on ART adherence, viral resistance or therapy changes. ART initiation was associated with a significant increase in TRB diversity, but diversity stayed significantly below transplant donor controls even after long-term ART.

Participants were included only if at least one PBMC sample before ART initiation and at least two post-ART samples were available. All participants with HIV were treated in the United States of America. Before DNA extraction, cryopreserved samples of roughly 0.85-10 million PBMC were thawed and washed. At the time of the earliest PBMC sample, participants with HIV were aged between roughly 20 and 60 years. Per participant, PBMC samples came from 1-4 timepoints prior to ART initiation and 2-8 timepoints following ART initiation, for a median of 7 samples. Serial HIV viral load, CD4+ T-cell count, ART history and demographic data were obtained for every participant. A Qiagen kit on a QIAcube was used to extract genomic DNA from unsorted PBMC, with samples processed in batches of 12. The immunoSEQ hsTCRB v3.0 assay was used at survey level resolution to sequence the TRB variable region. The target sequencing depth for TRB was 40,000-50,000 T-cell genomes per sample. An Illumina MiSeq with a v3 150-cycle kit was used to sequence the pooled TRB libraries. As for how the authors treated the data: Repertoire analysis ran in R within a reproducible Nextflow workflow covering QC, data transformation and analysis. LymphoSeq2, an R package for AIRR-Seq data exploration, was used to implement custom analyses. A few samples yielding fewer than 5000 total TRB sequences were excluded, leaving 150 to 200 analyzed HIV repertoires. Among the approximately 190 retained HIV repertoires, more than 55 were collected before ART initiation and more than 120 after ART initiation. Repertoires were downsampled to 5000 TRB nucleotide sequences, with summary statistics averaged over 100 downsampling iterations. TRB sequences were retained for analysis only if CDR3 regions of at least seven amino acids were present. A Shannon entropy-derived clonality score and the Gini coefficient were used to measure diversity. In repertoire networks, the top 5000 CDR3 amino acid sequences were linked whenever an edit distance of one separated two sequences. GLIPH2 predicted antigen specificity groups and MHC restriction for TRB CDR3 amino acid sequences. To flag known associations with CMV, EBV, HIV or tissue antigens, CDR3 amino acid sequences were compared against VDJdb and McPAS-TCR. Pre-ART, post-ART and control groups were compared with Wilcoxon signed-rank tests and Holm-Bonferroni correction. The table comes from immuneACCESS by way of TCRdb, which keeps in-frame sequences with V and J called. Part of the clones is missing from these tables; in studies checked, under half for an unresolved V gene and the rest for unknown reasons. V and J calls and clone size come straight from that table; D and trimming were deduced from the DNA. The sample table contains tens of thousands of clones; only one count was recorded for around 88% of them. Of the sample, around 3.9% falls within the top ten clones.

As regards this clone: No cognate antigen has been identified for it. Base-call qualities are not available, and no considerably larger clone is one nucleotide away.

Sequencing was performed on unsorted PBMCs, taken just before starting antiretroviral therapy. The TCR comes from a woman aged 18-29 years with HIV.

The DNA sequence is as follows: TGTGCCAGCAGCTCAACGTACGGGGACCGGGGCGAGCAGTACTTC. It translates as CASSSTYGDRGEQYF. The chain employs TRBV13 and TRBJ2-7; the D gene cannot be resolved beyond TRBD1 or TRBD2, each matching 5 bases. Counted from cysteine to phenylalanine, this CDR3 has 15 amino acids. Left in the record is the CDR3 DNA by itself, 45 bases read in frame from the first base. Trimming costs V 4 bases and J 6 bases, and their ends lie 19 bases apart. CDR1 and CDR2 are read off the germline V gene (reference sequence) as PRHDT and FYEKMQ.